This TCR beta chain was captured by sequencing in a study of T-cell reconstitution after alpha-beta-depleted transplantation in children. TCRbeta library preparation incorporated unique molecular identifiers. TCRdb fed the PCR reads into MiXCR, producing one record per CDR3 protein. This table has about 610,000 distinct CDR3 sequences, roughly a tenth appearing once. The CDR3 spans 15 residues. V gave up 9 bases and J gave up 5 bases; unmatched junction bases: 12. Germline lookup yields CDR1 MNHNS and CDR2 SASEGT. This clonotype was picked up many times. The chain combines TRBV6-1 with TRBJ2-2, with TRBD1 identical over 7 bases. This clonotype was obtained from a human donor who donated a stem cell graft to a child with acute myeloid leukemia. The source material was PBMCs from the stem cell graft donor, sampled from the stem cell graft. CDR3 coding DNA: TGTGCCAGTAAACTGGGACAGCTAGGGACCGGGGAGCTGTTTTTT. This translates into CASKLGQLGTGELFF.